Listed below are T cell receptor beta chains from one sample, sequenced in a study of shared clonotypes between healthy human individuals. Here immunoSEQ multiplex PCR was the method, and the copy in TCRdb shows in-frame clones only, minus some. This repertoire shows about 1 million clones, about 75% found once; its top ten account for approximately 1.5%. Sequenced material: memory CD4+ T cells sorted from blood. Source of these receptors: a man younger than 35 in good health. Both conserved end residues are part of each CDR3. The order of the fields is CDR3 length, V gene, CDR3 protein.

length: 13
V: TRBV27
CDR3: CASSSHSSYEQFF

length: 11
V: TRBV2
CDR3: CASSEQREQYF

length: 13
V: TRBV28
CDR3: CASSYGGVGTQYF

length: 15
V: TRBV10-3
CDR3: CAISESGAGGHEQYF

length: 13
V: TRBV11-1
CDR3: CASSLGPTDTQYF

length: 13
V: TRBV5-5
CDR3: CASRLDGRQTQYF

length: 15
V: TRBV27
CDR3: CASTRISTGSYGYTF

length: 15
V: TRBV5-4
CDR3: CASSLVSSGASEQYF

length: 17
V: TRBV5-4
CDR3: CASSLIIGDRGKSEQYF

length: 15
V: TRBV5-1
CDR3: CASSFAGSYNSPLHF

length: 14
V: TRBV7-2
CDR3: CASSLALLPYEQYF

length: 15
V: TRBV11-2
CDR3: CASSLVAGGANEQYF

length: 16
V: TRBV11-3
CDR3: CASSTLGAGGTDTQYF

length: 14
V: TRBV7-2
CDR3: CASTPDPGGNIQYF

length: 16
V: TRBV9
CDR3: CASSVAATHSYNEQFF

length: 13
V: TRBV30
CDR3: CAWSERADTEAFF

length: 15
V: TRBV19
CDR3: CASTNDRAGANVLTF

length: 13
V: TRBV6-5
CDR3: CASSYGGRNGYTF

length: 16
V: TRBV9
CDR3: CASSVGLPLGTDTQYF

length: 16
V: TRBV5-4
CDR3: CASSLNGGSPSYEQYF

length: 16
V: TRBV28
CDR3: CASPPTGGTGIHEQYF

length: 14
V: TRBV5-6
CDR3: CASSSPGLNTEAFF

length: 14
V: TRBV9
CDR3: CASSGGFTYNEQFF

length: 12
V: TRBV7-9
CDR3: CAAGESTDTQYF

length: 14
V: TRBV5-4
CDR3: CASSLAPSTDTQYF

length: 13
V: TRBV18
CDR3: CASSPPLGQPQHF

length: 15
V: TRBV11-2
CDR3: CASSALLADQETQYF

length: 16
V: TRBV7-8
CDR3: CASSLALAGGYNEQFF

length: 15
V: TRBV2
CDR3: CASSLGRTEYYGYTF

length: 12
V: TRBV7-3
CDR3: CASSSRGGTQYF

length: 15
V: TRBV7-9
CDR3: CASSLGVLNTGELFF

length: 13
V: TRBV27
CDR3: CASSFSGQTVAFF

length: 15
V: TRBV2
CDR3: CASSEDRGINQPQHF

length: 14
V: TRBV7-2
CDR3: CASSLTGDREEAFF

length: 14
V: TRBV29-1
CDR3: CSVGPTNMNTEAFF

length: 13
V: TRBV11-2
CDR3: CASSPSDVYEQYF

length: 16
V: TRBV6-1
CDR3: CASSERTRGLYNEQFF

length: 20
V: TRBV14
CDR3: CASSPLNRLAGVLTSETQYF

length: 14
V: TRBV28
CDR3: CASGKRAVQETQYF

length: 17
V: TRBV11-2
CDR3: CASSLGPGPSARETQYF

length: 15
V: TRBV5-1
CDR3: CASMRSSGLYNEQFF

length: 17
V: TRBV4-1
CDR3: CASSQTAQGRSSYEQYF